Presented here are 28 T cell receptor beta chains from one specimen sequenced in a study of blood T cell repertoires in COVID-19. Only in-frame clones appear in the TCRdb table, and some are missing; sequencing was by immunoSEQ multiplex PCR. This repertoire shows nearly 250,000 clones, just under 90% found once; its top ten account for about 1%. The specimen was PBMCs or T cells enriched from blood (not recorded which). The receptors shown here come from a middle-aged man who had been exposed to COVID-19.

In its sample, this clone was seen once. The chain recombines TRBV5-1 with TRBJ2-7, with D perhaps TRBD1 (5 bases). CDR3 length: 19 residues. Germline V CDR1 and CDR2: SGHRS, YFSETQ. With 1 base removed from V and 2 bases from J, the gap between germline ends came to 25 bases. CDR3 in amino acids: CASSLIPPQDKGPTYEQYV. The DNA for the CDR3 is TGCGCCAGCAGCTTGATCCCCCCACAGGATAAAGGTCCAACCTACGAGCAGTACGTC.

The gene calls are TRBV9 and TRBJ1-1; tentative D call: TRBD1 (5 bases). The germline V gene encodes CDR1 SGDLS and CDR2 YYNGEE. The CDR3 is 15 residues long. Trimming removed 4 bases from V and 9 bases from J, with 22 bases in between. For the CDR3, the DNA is TGTGCCAGCAGCCCCCAGACAGCCCGTTACGACCAAGCTTTCTTT. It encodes CASSPQTARYDQAFF.

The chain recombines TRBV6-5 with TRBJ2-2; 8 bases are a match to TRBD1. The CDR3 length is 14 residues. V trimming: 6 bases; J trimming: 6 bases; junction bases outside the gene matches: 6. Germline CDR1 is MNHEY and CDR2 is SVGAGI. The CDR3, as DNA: TGTGCCAGCAGCTGGGACAGGAGGGCCGGGGAGCTGTTTTTT. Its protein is CASSWDRRAGELFF.

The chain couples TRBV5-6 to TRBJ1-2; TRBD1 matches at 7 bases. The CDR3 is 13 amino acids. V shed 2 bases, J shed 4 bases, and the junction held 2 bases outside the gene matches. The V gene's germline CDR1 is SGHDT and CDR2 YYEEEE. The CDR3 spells CASSFQGGYGYTF. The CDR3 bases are TGTGCCAGCAGCTTTCAGGGGGGCTATGGCTACACCTTC.

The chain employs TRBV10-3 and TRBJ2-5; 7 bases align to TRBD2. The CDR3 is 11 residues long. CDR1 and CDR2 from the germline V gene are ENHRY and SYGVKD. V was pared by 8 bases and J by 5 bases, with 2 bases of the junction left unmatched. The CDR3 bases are TGTGCCATCGGGGGGGGTGAGACCCAGTACTTC. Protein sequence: CAIGGGETQYF.

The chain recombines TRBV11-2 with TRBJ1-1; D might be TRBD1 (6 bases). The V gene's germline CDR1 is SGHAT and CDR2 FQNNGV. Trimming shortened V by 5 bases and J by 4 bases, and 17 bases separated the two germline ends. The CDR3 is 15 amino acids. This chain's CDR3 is CASSPQGLWGTEAFF. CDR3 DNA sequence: TGTGCCAGCAGCCCCCAGGGGTTGTGGGGCACTGAAGCTTTCTTT.

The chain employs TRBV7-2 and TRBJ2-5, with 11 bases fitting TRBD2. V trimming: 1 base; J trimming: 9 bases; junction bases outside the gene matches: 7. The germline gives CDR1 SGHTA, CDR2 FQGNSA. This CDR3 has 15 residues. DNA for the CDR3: TGTGCCAGCAGCTTAGGGCTTAGCGGGGGGGTGGCCCAGTACTTC. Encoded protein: CASSLGLSGGVAQYF.

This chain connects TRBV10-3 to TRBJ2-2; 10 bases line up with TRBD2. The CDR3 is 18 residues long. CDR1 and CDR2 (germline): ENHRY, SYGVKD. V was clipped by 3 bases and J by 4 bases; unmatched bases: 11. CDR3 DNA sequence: TGTGCCATCAGTGACGGCACTCGGACTAGCGGTGGCACCGGGGAGCTGTTTTTT. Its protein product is CAISDGTRTSGGTGELFF.

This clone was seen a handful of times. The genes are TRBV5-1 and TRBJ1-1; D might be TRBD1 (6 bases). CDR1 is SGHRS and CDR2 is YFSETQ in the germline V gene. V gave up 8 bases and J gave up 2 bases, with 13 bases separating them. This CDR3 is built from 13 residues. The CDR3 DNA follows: TGCGCCAGTTCGACACAGGGAAACACTGAAGCTTTCTTT. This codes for CASSTQGNTEAFF.

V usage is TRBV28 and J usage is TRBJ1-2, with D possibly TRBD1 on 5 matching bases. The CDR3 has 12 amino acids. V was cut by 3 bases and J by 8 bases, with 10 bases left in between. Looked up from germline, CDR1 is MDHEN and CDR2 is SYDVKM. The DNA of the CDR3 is TGTGCCAGCAGTTTTGGGGCGAGGGGCTACACCTTC. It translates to CASSFGARGYTF.

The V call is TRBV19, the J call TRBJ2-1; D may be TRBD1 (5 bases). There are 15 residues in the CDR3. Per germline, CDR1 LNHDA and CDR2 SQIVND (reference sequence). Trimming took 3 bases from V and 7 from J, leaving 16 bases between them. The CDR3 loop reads CASSIPQGTRNEQFF. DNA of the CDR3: TGTGCCAGTAGTATTCCCCAGGGAACCCGTAATGAGCAGTTCTTC.

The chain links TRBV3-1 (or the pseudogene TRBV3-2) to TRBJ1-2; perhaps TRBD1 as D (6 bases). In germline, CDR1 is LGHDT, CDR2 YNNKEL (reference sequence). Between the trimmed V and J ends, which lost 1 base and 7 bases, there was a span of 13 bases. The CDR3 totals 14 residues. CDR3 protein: CASSQVTGSRGYTF. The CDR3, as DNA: TGTGCCAGCAGCCAAGTAACAGGGAGTCGTGGCTACACCTTC.

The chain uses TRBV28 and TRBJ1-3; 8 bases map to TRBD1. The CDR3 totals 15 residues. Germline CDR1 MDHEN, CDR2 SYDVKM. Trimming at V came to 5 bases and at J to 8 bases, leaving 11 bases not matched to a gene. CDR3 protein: CASSLKPDRADTIYF. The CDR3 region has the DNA TGTGCCAGCAGTCTCAAACCGGACAGGGCGGACACCATATATTTT.

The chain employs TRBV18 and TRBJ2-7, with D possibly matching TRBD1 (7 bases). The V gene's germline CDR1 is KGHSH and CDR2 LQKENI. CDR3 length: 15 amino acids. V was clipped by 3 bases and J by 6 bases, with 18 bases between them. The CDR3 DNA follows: TGTGCCAGCTCACCCAGTCGGGGGCAGGGGGTCGAGCAGTACTTC. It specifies CASSPSRGQGVEQYF.

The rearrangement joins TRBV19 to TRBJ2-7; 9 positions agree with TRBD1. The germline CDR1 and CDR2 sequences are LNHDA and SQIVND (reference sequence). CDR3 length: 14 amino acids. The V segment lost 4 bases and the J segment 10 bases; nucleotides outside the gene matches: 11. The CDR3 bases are TGTGCCAGTAGTAACAGGGGGCACGAGGACAGACAGTACTTC. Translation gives CASSNRGHEDRQYF.

The CDR3 loop is CASSPPGQGGLNYGYTF. Here the CDR3 DNA reads TGTGCCAGCAGCCCACCGGGACAGGGAGGTTTGAACTATGGCTACACCTTC. The V call is TRBV28, the J call TRBJ1-2; TRBD1 matches 9 bases. The CDR3 is 17 residues long. V lost 6 bases and J lost 2; bases outside the gene matches: 13. Looked up from germline, CDR1 is MDHEN and CDR2 is SYDVKM.

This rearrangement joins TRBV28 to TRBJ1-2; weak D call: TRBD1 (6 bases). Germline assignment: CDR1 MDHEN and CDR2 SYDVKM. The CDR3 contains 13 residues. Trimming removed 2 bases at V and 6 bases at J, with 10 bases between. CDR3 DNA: TGTGCCAGCAGTTTAAAGGGGGGGCATGGCTACACCTTC. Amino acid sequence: CASSLKGGHGYTF.

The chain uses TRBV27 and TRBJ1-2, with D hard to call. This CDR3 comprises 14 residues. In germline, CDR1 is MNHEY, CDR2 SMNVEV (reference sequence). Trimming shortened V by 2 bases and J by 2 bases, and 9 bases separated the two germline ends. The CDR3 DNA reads TGTGCCAGCAGTTTAAAGTGGAGCAACTATGGCTACACCTTC. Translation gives CASSLKWSNYGYTF.

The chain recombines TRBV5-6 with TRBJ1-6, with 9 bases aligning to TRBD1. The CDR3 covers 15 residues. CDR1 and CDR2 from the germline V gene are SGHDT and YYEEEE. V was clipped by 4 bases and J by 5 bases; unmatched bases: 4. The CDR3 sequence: CASSPRDRDNSPLHF. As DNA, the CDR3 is TGTGCCAGCAGCCCTCGGGACAGGGATAATTCACCCCTCCACTTT. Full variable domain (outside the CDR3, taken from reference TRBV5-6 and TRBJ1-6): DAGVTQSPTHLIKTRGQQVTLRCSPKSGHDTVSWYQQALGQGPQFIFQYYEEEERQRGNFPDRFSGHQFPNYSSELNVNALLLGDSALYLCASSPRDRDNSPLHFGNGTRLTVT.

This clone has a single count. The CDR3 loop reads CASQFTSGSREQYV. CDR3 bases: TGTGCCAGCCAGTTTACTAGCGGGAGTCGCGAGCAGTACGTC. The chain recombines TRBV2 with TRBJ2-7; TRBD2 matches at 11 bases. Germline trimming cut 8 bases from V and 6 bases from J; bases unmatched to any gene: 9. Looked up from germline, CDR1 is SNHLY and CDR2 is FYNNEI. The CDR3 is 14 residues long.

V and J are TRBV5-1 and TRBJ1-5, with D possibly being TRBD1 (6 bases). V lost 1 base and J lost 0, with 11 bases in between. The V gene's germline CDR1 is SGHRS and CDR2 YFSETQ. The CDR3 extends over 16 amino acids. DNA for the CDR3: TGCGCCAGCAGCTTGTCCGGGGGGCATAGCAATCAGCCCCAGCATTTT. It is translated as CASSLSGGHSNQPQHF.

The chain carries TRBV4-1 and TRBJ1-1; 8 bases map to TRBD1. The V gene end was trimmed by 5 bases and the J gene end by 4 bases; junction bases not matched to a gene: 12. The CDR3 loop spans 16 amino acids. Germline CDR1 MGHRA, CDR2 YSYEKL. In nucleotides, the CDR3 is TGCGCCAGCAGCTCTACTAACCAACAGGGGGTCACTGAAGCTTTCTTT. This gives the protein CASSSTNQQGVTEAFF.

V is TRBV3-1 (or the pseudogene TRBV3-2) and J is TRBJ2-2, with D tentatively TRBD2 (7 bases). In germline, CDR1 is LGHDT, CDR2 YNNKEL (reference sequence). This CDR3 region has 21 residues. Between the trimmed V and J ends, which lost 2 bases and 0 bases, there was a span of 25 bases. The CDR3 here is CASSQLRGGLRSRPNTGELFF. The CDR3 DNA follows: TGTGCCAGCAGCCAACTCCGAGGGGGACTAAGATCCAGACCGAACACCGGGGAGCTGTTTTTT.

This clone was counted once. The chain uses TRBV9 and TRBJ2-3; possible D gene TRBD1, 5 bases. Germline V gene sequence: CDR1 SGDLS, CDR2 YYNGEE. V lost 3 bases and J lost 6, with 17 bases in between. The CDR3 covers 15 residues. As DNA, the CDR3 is TGTGCCAGCAGCGCGAGACAAGGGGCTGTGGATACGCAGTATTTT. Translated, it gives CASSARQGAVDTQYF.

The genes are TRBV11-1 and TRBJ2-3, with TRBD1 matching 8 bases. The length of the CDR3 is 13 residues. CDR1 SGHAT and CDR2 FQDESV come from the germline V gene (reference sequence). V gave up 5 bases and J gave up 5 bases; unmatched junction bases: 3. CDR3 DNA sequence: TGTGCCAGCAGCGTGGACAGGGTAGATACGCAGTATTTT. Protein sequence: CASSVDRVDTQYF.

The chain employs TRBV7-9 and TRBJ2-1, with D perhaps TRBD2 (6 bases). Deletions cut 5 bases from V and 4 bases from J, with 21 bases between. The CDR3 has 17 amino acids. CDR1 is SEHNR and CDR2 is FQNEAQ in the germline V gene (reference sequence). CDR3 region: CASSPALAGSIYNEQFF. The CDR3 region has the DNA TGTGCCAGCAGCCCCGCCCTTGCGGGGAGCATATACAATGAGCAGTTCTTC.

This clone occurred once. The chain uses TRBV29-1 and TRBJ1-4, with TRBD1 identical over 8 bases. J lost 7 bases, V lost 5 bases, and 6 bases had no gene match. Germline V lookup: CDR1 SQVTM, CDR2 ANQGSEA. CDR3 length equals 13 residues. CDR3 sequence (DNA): TGCAGCGTTTCGGACAGGGCCGGTGAAAAACTGTTTTTT. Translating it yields CSVSDRAGEKLFF.

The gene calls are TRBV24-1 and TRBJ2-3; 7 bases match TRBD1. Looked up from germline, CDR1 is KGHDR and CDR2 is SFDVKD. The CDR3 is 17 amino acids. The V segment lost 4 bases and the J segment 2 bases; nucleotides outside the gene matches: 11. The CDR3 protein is CATSDPRQGLTTDTQYF. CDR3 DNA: TGTGCCACCAGTGACCCCAGACAGGGCTTAACCACAGATACGCAGTATTTT.